This TCR beta chain was profiled in a study of T cell responses to AZD1222 COVID-19 vaccine (dated by TCRdb to 2020 to 2022). With regard to the full study: TCR sequencing was performed for roughly 240 trial participants, of whom roughly 200 were given two doses of AZD1222 and about 25 were given two doses of MenACWY control vaccine. Trial participants were enrolled into age subgroups of 18-55, 56-69 and 70-plus years, which contained 148, 28 and 57 TCR-sequenced participants, respectively.

The CDR3 regions of human TCRbeta chains were subjected to immunosequencing. On the authors' methods: Repertoire TCRs were checked for matches against a reference library of SARS-CoV-2-specific TCRs that had been generated using the MIRA antigen-specificity platform. Breadth meant the fraction of unique TCRs that were SARS-CoV-2-associated, whereas depth meant the fraction of total T cells that were SARS-CoV-2-associated. Using the MIRA data, each spike-specific TCR was assigned both to the spike region to which the TCR was reactive and to a CD4 or CD8 class. Log10-transformed breadth and depth values were compared by one-way ANOVA with Sidak's multiple comparisons tests. TCRdb provides this immuneACCESS table in a form limited to in-frame rearrangements. Some clones are lacking; in checked studies, under half of them reflect an unresolved V gene, and why the rest are absent is not known. D and trimming were read from the DNA, whereas the V and J calls and clone size are those reported in that table. This sample lists under 150,000 clones; under 90% were detected once. The biggest ten clones account for 1.5% to 2% of the sample.

This sample's time point label indicates: about 28 days (+/-7) after the second vaccine dose. AZD1222 recipients with second doses at about 4 weeks or about 12 weeks were pooled, because spike-specific TCR depth and breadth did not differ between schedules. The vaccinee samples were drawn from two UK trials, COV001 and COV002, one of which was a single-blind randomized controlled phase 2/3 trial testing AZD1222 (ChAdOx1 nCoV-19) in healthy adults. For TCRbeta chain sequencing, PBMC samples were collected from trial participants at day 0 and at day 28 after the second dose. Points the paper makes about the study in general: Nearly half of unique spike-specific TCRs reportedly recognized epitopes outside regions mutated in the B.1.351 and B.1.1.7 variants. The whole spike protein was spanned by vaccine-associated CD4 TCRs, and dominant responses were seen in regions 160-218 and 743-854. Because no day 14 peak-response samples were available, the repertoires could be characterized only after the peak T cell response. Spike-specific TCR breadth and depth rose significantly after two AZD1222 doses compared with day 0 and with MenACWY recipients. The 56-69-year group was small, and its depth increase did not reach significance, likely because of low power. Conclusions about previously exposed vaccinees are limited, since just six or seven AZD1222 recipients were seropositive for SARS-CoV-2 at baseline. Most participants were white British and females outnumbered males, and the authors suggested that clonal diversity may have been underestimated.

Spanning cysteine to phenylalanine, the CDR3 consists of 20 amino acids. Just the 60-base CDR3 DNA is kept, in frame starting at base 1. V is cut back by 3 bases and J by 1 base, with 18 bases in the junction unmatched. According to the germline V gene, CDR1 reads MDHEN and CDR2 reads SYDVKM. Turning to this clone: It lacks a known antigen. No much larger clone is present one base from it, and per-base qualities are unavailable.

The starting material was peripheral blood, obtained 28 days after the second AZD1222 dose. The source is an adult who received the AZD1222 COVID-19 vaccine. This chain joins TRBV28 to TRBJ2-5, and 9 junctional nucleotides match TRBD2. CDR3 region: CASSFTVDRAGAGGQETQYF. The DNA sequence is TGTGCCAGCAGTTTCACCGTTGACAGGGCGGGAGCGGGAGGCCAAGAGACCCAGTACTTC.